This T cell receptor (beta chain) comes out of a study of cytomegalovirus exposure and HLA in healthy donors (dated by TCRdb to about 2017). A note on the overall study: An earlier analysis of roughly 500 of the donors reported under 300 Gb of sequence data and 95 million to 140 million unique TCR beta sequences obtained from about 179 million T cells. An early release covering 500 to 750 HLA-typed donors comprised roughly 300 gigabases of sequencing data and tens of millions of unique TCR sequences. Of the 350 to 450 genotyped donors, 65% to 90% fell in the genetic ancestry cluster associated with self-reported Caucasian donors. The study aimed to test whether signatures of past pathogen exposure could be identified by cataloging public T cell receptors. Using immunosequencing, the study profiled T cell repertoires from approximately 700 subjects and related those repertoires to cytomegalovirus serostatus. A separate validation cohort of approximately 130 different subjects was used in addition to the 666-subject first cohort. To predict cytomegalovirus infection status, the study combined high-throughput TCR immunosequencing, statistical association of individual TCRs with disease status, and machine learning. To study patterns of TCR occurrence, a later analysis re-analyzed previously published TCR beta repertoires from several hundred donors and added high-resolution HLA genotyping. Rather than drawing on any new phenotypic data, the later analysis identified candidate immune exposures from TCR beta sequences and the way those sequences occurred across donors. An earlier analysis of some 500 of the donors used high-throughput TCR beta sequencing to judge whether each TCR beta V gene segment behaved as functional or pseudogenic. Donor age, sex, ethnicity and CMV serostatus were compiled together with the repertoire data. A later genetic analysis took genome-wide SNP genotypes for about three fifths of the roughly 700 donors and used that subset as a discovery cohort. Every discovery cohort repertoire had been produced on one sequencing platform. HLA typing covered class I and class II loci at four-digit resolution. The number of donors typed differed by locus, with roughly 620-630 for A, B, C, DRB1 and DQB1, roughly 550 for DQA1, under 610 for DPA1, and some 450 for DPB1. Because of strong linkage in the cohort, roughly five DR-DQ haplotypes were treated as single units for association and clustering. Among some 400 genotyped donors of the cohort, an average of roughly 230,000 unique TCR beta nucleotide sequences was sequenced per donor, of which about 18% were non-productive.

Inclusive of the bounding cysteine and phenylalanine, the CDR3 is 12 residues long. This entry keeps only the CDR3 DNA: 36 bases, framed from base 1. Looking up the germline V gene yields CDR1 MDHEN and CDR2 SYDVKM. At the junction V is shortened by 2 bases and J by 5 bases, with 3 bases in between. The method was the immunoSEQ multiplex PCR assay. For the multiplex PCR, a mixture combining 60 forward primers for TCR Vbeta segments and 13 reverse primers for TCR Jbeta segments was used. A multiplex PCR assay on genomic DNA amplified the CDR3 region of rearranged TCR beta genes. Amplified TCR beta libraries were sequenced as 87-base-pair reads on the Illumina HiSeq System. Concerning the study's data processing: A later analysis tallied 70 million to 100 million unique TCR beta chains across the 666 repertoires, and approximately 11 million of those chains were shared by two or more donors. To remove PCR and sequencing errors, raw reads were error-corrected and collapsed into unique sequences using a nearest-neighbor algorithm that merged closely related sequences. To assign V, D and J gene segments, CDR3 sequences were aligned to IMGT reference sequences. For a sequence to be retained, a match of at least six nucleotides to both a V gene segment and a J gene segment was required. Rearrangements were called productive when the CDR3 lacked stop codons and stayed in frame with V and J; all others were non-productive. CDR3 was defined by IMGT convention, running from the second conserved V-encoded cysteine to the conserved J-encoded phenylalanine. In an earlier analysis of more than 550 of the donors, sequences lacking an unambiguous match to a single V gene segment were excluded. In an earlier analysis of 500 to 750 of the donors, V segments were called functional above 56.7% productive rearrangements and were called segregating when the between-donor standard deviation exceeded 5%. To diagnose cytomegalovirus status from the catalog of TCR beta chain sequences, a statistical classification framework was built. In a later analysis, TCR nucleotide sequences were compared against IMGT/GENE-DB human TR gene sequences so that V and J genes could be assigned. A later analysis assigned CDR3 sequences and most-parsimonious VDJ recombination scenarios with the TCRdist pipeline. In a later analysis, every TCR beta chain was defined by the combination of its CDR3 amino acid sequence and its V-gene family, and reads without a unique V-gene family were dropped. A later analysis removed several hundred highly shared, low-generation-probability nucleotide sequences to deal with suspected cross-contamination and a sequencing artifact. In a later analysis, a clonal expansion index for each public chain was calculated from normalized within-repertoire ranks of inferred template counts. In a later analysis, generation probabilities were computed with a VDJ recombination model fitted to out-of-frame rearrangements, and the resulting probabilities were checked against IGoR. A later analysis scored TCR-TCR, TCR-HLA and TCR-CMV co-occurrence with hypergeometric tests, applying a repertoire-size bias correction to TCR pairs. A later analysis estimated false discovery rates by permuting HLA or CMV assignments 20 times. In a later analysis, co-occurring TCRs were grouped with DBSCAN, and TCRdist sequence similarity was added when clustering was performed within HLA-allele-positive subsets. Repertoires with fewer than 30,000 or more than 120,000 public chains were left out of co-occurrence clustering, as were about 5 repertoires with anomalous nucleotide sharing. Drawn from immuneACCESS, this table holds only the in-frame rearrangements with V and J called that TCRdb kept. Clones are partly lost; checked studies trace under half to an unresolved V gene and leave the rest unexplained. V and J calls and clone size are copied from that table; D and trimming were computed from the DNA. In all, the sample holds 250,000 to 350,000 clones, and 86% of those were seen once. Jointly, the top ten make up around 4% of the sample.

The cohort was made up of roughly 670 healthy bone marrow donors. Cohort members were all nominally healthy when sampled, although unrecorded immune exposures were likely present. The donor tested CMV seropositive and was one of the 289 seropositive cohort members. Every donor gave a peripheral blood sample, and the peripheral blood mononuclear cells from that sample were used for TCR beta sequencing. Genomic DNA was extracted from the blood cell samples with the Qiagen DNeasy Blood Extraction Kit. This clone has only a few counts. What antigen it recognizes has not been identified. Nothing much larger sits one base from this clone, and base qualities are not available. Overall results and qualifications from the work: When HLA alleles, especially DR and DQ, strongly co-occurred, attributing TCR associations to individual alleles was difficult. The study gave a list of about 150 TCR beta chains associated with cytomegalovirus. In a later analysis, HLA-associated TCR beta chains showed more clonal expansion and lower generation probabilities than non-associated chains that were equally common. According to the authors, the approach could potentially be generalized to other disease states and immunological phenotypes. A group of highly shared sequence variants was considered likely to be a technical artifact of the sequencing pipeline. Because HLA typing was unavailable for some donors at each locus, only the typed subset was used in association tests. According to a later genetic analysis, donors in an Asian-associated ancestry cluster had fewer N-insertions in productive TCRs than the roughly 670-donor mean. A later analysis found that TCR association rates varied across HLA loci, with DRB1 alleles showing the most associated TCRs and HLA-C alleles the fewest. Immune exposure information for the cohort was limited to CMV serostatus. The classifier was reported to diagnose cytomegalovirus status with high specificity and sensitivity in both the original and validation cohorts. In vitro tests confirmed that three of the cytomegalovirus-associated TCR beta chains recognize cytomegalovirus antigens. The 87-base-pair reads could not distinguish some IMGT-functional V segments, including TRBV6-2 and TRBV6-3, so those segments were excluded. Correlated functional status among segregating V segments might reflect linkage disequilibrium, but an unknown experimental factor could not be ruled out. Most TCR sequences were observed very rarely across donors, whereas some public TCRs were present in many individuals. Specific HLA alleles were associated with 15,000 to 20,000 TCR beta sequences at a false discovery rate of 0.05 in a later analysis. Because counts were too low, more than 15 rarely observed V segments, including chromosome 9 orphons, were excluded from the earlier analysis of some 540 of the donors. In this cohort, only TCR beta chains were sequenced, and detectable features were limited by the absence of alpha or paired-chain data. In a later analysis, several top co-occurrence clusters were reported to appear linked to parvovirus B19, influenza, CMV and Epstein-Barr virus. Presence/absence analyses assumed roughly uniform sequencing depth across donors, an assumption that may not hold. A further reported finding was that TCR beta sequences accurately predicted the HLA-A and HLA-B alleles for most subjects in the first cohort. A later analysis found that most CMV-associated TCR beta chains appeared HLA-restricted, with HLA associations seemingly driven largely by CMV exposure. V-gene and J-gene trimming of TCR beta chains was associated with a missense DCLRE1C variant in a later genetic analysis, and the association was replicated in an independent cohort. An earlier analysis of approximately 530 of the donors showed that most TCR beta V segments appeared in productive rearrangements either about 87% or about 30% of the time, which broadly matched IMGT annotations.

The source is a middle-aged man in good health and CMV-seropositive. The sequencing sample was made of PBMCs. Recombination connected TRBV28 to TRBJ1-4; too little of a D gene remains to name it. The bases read TGTGCCAGCAGTTTACCAAATGAAAAACTGTTTTTT. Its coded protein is CASSLPNEKLFF.